These T cell receptor beta chains were read from a single sample in a study of shared clonotypes between healthy human individuals. The assay was immunoSEQ multiplex PCR, and TCRdb's table has in-frame clones only and misses some. The data hold roughly 1 million clones, with 70% to 80% observed a single time. Sequenced: memory CD4+ T cells sorted from blood. All receptors come from a man younger than 35 in good health. The CDR3 runs from the conserved cysteine through the conserved F or W. D genes are given only for firm matches. Some rows mark clone size as missing; the rest say once, few, many or name a class of expanded clone.

abundance	v_gene	j_gene	d_gene	CDR3nt	CDR3aa
-	TRBV19	TRBJ1-6	TRBD1	TGTGCCAGTAGTGCACGGACAGGGGTGAATTCACCCCTCCACTTT	CASSARTGVNSPLHF
-	TRBV4-3	TRBJ2-5	TRBD1	TGCGCCAGCAGCCATGGACAGGGAGAGACCCAGTACTTC	CASSHGQGETQYF
-	TRBV2	TRBJ2-2	-	TGTGCCAGCAGTGGACAGGTTGGCACCGGGGAGCTGTTTTTT	CASSGQVGTGELFF
-	TRBV9	TRBJ2-3	-	TGTGCCAGCAGCGTAGCACCGGGACTCACCAGCTCTAGCACAGATACGCAGTATTTT	CASSVAPGLTSSSTDTQYF
once	TRBV5-6	TRBJ2-1	TRBD2	TGTGCCAGCAGCTTGGTCGGACTAGCGGAGCAGTTCTTC	CASSLVGLAEQFF
-	TRBV6-1	TRBJ1-2	-	TGTGCCAGCAGGGTACGCGCTAACTATGGCTACACCTTC	CASRVRANYGYTF
-	TRBV29-1	TRBJ2-7	TRBD1	TGCAGCGTAGCAGGGGGTCAGAATTACGAGCAGTACTTC	CSVAGGQNYEQYF
few	TRBV10-3	TRBJ1-5	TRBD1	TGTGCCACCCAGGGGGCGAGCAATCAGCCCCAGCATTTT	CATQGASNQPQHF
-	TRBV5-1	TRBJ2-5	TRBD2	TGCGCCAGCAGCTTGGATAGCGGGAGCCAGACCCAGTACTTC	CASSLDSGSQTQYF
once	TRBV5-5	TRBJ2-7	-	TGTGCCAGCAGCCCCGACCGTCAACCCTCCTACGAGCAGTACTTC	CASSPDRQPSYEQYF
-	TRBV5-1	TRBJ2-3	TRBD2	TGCGCCAGCAGCCTCGCGGTAGCGGGGGGGGGTAGCACAGATACGCAGTATTTT	CASSLAVAGGGSTDTQYF
-	TRBV27	TRBJ2-5	-	TGTGCCAGCGGTGGTGGTCTAGGGAGGGAGACCCAGTACTTC	CASGGGLGRETQYF
-	TRBV5-1	TRBJ2-5	-	TGCGCCAGCAGCCTTGGGCACGCAGAGACCCAGTACTTC	CASSLGHAETQYF
-	TRBV6-1	TRBJ1-5	-	TGTGCCAGCAGTAACAGTCGCAATCAGCCCCAGCATTTT	CASSNSRNQPQHF
-	TRBV18	TRBJ1-5	-	TGTGCCAGCTCACCACAAGCGGGATATAGCAATCAGCCCCAGCATTTT	CASSPQAGYSNQPQHF
-	TRBV5-6	TRBJ1-3	-	TGTGCCAGCAGCCCACGGGGGATCTCTGGAAACACCATATATTTT	CASSPRGISGNTIYF
-	TRBV18	TRBJ2-1	TRBD1	TGTGCCAGCTCCCGTGACAGGGTAGGCAATGAGCAGTTCTTC	CASSRDRVGNEQFF
-	TRBV7-2	TRBJ2-1	-	TGTGCCAGCAGCTTATTAGGGGTCTTGAGTGAGCAGTTCTTC	CASSLLGVLSEQFF
-	TRBV5-1	TRBJ1-1	-	TGCGCCAGCGGGGACGGGATGAACACTGAAGCTTTCTTT	CASGDGMNTEAFF
once	TRBV18	TRBJ2-7	TRBD1	TGTGCCAGCTCACGGTGGGACAGGTTGTACGAGCAGTACTTC	CASSRWDRLYEQYF
-	TRBV29-1	TRBJ2-7	-	TGCAGCGTTGTCGACGACAGAACCTACGAGCAGTACTTC	CSVVDDRTYEQYF
-	TRBV7-2	TRBJ2-7	TRBD1	TGTGCCAGCAGCTTGGACAGGAACGAGCAGTACTTC	CASSLDRNEQYF
many	TRBV11-2	TRBJ2-3	-	TGTGCCAGCAGCCCTCTCCCGGGTCGTACAGATACGCAGTATTTT	CASSPLPGRTDTQYF
-	TRBV29-1	TRBJ1-5	TRBD1	TGCAGCGGACAGACAGGGGACAATCAGCCCCAGCATTTT	CSGQTGDNQPQHF
-	TRBV13	TRBJ2-1	TRBD1	TGTGCCAGCAGTGCAGGACAGGCCTACAATGAGCAGTTCTTC	CASSAGQAYNEQFF
-	TRBV5-1	TRBJ2-2	TRBD2	TGCGCCAGCAGCCCCTCTCGGGCTAGCGGTACGAACACCGGGGAGCTGTTTTTT	CASSPSRASGTNTGELFF
-	TRBV9	TRBJ1-2	-	TGTGCCAGCAGCGGTGCAGGCGGTGGCTACACCTTC	CASSGAGGGYTF
-	TRBV10-3	TRBJ1-6	TRBD1	TGTGCCATCAGTGAGTCGGTGGGACAGGCCAATTCACCCCTCCACTTT	CAISESVGQANSPLHF
many	TRBV30	TRBJ2-7	-	TGTGCCTGGAGAGTAGGACGGGTGCCCGAGCAGTACTTC	CAWRVGRVPEQYF
-	TRBV7-2	TRBJ2-5	-	TGTGCCAGCAGCTTAGGAGGGTCAGGTAGAGAGACCCAGTACTTC	CASSLGGSGRETQYF
-	TRBV5-6	TRBJ1-1	-	TGTGCCAGCAGCTTGGGGGGAGGGTTAAAGAACACTGAAGCTTTCTTT	CASSLGGGLKNTEAFF
many	TRBV19	TRBJ2-3	TRBD1	TGTGCCAGTGCCAGGACAGGGACGACAGATACGCAGTATTTT	CASARTGTTDTQYF
-	TRBV29-1	TRBJ2-7	TRBD1	TGCAGCATGGGACAGATCTACGAGCAGTACTTC	CSMGQIYEQYF
-	TRBV11-2	TRBJ1-2	-	TGTGCCAGCAGCTTACAGGGCGACGGCTACACCTTC	CASSLQGDGYTF
once	TRBV6-5	TRBJ2-7	TRBD1	TGTGCCAGCAGTTTACAGGGGGCGTACGAGCAGTACTTC	CASSLQGAYEQYF
-	TRBV30	TRBJ1-5	-	TGTGCCTGGAGTGTACCCCATTTTTTGGGCCAGCCCCAGCATTTT	CAWSVPHFLGQPQHF
few	TRBV5-1	TRBJ2-3	-	TGCGCCAGCAGCCTCGGGACAACGGTAGATACGCAGTATTTT	CASSLGTTVDTQYF
-	TRBV6-1	TRBJ2-3	TRBD2	TGTGCCAGCAGTGAGACTAGCGGGGGATACACAGATACGCAGTATTTT	CASSETSGGYTDTQYF
-	TRBV19	TRBJ1-4	-	TGTGCCAGTAGTGGAGGGAAGAATGAAAAACTGTTTTTT	CASSGGKNEKLFF
-	TRBV6-5	TRBJ1-2	-	TGTGCCAGCAGTTACTCAACTCTCCCCGGGGGCTACACCTTC	CASSYSTLPGGYTF
-	TRBV5-1	TRBJ1-4	TRBD1	TGCGCCAGCAGCTTCGGGACAGGGGATGAAAAACTGTTTTTT	CASSFGTGDEKLFF
-	TRBV10-3	TRBJ2-3	TRBD2	TGTGCCATCAGTGACTGGGGGGGGACAGATACGCAGTATTTT	CAISDWGGTDTQYF
few	TRBV19	TRBJ1-4	-	TGTGCCAGTAGTATGGGTGGAGTTAATGAAAAACTGTTTTTT	CASSMGGVNEKLFF
-	TRBV25-1	TRBJ2-3	TRBD1	TGTGCCAGCAGTCAGGACAGGGGGATTCGGGATACGCAGTATTTT	CASSQDRGIRDTQYF
-	TRBV7-9	TRBJ2-6	TRBD1	TGTGCCAGCAGCCGGGGACAGGGAGGCTCTGGGGCCAACGTCCTGACTTTC	CASSRGQGGSGANVLTF
-	TRBV6-6	TRBJ1-5	-	TGTGCCAGCCTAAGGGGCGCTAATCAGCCCCAGCATTTT	CASLRGANQPQHF
-	TRBV10-3	TRBJ2-5	-	TGTGCCATCTTCGACAGGCAACAAGAGACCCAGTACTTC	CAIFDRQQETQYF
-	TRBV30	TRBJ1-3	-	TGTGCCTGGAACCCTCGACGGAACACCATATATTTT	CAWNPRRNTIYF
-	TRBV7-2	TRBJ2-3	-	TGTGCCAGCAGCTTAGGCGGGACCGATACGCAGTATTTT	CASSLGGTDTQYF
-	TRBV4-1	TRBJ2-1	TRBD2	TGCGCCAGCAGCCCTAGTGGGGAGGGCTCCTACAATGAGCAGTTCTTC	CASSPSGEGSYNEQFF
-	TRBV5-1	TRBJ2-3	TRBD1	TGCGCCAGCAGCTTCGGACAGGGGTTGACAGATACGCAGTATTTT	CASSFGQGLTDTQYF
-	TRBV11-2	TRBJ2-2	-	TGTGCCAGCAGCCCGCCTACCGGGGAGCTGTTTTTT	CASSPPTGELFF